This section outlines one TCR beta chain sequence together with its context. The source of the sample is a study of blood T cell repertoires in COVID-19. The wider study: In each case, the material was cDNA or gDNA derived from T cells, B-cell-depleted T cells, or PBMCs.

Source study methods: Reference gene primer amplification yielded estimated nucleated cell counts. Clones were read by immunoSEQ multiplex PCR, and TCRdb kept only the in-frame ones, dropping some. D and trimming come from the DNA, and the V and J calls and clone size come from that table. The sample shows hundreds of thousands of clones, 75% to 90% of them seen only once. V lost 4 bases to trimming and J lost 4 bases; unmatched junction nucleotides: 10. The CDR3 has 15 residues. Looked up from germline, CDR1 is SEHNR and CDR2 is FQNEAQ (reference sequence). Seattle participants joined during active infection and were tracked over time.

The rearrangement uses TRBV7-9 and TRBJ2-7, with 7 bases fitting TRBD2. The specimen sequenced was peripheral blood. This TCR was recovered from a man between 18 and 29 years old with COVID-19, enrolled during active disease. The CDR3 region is CASSSAIGGNYEQYF. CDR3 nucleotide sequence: TGTGCCAGCAGCTCCGCGATCGGGGGGAATTACGAGCAGTACTTC. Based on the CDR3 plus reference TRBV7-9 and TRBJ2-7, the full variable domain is DTGVSQNPRHKITKRGQNVTFRCDPISEHNRLYWYRQTLGQGPEFLTYFQNEAQLEKSRLLSDRFSAERPKGSFSTLEIQRTEQGDSAMYLCASSSAIGGNYEQYFGPGTRLTVT.